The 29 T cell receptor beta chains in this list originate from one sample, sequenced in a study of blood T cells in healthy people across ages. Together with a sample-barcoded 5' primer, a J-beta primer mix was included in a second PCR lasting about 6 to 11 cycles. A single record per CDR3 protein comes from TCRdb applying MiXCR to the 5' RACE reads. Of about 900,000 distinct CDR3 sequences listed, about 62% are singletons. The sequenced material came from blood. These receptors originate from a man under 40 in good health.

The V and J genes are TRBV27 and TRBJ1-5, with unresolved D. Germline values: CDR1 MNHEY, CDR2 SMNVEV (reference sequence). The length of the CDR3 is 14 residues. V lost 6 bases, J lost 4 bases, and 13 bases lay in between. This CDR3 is CASSPGQFNQPQHF. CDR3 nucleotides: TGTGCCAGCAGCCCTGGTCAGTTTAATCAGCCCCAGCATTTT.

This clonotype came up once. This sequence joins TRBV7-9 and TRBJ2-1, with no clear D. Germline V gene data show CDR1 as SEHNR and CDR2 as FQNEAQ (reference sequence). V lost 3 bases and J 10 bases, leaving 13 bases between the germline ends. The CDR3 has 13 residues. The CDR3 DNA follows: TGTGCCAGCAGCTTGCGACAATCCTACGAGCAGTTCTTC. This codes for CASSLRQSYEQFF.

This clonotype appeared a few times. CDR3 region: CASSLRVEAINEQFF. In nucleotides, the CDR3 is TGTGCCAGCAGTTTAAGGGTCGAAGCAATCAATGAGCAGTTCTTC. The genes are TRBV2 and TRBJ2-1; D not resolved. Germline assignment: CDR1 SNHLY and CDR2 FYNNEI. The CDR3 contains 15 residues. Trimming took off 5 bases at V and 6 bases at J, with 17 bases between the two ends.

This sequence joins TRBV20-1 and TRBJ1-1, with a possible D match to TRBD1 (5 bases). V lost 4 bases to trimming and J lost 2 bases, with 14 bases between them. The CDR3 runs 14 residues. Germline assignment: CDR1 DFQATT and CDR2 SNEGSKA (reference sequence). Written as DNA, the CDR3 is TGCAGTGCTAAAAAAGGAAGGGGAAACACTGAAGCTTTCTTT. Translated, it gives CSAKKGRGNTEAFF.

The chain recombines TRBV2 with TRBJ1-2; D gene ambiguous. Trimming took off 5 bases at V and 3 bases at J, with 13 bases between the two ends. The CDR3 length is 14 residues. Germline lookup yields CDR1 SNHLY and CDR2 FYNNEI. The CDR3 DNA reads TGTGCCAGCAGTCCTCGGGAGGGCCACTATGGCTACACCTTC. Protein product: CASSPREGHYGYTF.

The CDR3 loop reads CASRGDLTRSTDTQYF. The CDR3 DNA reads as TGTGCCAGCAGGGGGGACTTAACCCGAAGCACAGATACGCAGTATTTT. The genes are TRBV2 and TRBJ2-3; TRBD2 is a possible D gene (6 bases). V lost 6 bases, J lost 0 bases, and 16 bases lay in between. CDR3 length: 16 residues. Looked up from germline, CDR1 is SNHLY and CDR2 is FYNNEI.

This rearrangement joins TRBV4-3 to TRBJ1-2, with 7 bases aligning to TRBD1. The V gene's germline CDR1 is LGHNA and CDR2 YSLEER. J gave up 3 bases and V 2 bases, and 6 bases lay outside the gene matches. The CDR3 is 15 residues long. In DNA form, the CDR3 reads TGCGCCAGCAGCCAACGGGACAGAAAAGACTATGGCTACACCTTC. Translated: CASSQRDRKDYGYTF.

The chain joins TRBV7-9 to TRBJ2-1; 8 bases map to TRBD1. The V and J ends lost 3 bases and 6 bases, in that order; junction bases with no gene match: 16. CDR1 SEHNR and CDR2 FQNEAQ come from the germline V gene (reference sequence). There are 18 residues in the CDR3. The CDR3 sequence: CASSFAQQGGVMANEQFF. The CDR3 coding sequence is TGTGCCAGCAGCTTTGCACAACAGGGGGGTGTGATGGCCAATGAGCAGTTCTTC.

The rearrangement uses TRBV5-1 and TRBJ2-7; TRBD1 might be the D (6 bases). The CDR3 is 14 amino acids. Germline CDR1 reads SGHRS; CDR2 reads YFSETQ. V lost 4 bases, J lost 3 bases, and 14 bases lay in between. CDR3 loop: CASSPPVGGYEQYF. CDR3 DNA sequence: TGCGCCAGCAGCCCACCAGTAGGGGGCTACGAGCAGTACTTC.

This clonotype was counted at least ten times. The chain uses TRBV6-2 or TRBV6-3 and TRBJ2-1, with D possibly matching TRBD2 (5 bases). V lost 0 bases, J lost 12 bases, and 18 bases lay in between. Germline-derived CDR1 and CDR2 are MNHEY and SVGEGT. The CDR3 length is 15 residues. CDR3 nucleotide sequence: TGTGCCAGCAGTTACTCGAACCTAGAAGGGAGTGGGCAGTTCTTC. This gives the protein CASSYSNLEGSGQFF.

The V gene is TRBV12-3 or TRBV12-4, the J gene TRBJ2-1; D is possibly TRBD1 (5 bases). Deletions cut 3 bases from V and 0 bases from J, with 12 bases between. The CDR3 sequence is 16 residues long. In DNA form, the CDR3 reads TGTGCCAGCAGTTTGTCCCAGGGTAGCTCCTACAATGAGCAGTTCTTC. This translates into CASSLSQGSSYNEQFF.

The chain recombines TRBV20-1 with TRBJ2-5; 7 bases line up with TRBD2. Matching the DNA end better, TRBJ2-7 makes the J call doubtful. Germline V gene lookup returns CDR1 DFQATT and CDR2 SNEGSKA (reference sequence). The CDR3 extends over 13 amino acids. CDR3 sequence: CSAPGRGTVEQYF. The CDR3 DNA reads TGCAGTGCCCCGGGGAGGGGCACAGTCGAGCAGTACTTC.

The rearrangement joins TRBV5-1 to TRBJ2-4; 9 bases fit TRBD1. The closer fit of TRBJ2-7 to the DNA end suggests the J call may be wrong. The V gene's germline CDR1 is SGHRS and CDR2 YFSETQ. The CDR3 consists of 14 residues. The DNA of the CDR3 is TGCGCCAGCAGCTTGGAGGACAGGGGAGGCGAGCAGTACTTC. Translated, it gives CASSLEDRGGEQYF.

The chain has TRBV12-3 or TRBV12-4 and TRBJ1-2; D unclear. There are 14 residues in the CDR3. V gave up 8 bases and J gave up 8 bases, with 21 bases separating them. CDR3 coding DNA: TGTGCCAGCTCGAATGTGGGAGCGAAGGAGGGCTACACCTTC. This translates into CASSNVGAKEGYTF.

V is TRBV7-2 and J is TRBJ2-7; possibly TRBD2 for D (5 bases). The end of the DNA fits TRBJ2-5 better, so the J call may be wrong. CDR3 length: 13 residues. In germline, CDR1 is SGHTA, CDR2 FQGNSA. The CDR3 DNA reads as TGTGCCAGCAGCTTTGACTATGAAGAGACCCAGTACTTC. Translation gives CASSFDYEETQYF.

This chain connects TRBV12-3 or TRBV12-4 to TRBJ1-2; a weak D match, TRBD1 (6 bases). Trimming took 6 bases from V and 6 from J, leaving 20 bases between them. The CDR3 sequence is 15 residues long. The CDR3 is CASRQGGTRTHGYTF. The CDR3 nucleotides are TGTGCCAGCAGGCAGGGCGGGACAAGAACTCATGGCTACACCTTC.

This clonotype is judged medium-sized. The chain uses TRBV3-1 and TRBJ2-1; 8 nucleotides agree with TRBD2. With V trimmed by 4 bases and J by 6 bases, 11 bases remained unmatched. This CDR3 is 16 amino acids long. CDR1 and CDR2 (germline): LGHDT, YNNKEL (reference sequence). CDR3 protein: CASSLLHGLALNEQFF. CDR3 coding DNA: TGTGCCAGCAGCCTCCTGCACGGACTAGCCCTCAATGAGCAGTTCTTC.

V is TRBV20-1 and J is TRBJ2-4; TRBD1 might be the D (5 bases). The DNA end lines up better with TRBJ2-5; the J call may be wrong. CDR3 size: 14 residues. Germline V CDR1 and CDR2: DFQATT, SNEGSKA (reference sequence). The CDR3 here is CSASRAGPSETQYF. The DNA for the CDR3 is TGCAGTGCTAGTCGGGCAGGGCCCTCGGAGACCCAGTACTTC.

The DNA of the CDR3 is TGTGCCAGCAGCCTGAGCCGGGACTGGCTTTCCTACGAGCAGTACTTC. It is translated as CASSLSRDWLSYEQYF. V is TRBV5-6 and J is TRBJ2-7; perhaps TRBD2 as D (6 bases). The CDR3 totals 16 residues. Deletions cut 4 bases from V and 1 base from J, with 18 bases between. Germline V CDR1 and CDR2: SGHDT, YYEEEE. Supplemented by reference TRBV5-6 and TRBJ2-7, the full variable domain reads DAGVTQSPTHLIKTRGQQVTLRCSPKSGHDTVSWYQQALGQGPQFIFQYYEEEERQRGNFPDRFSGHQFPNYSSELNVNALLLGDSALYLCASSLSRDWLSYEQYFGPGTRLTVT.

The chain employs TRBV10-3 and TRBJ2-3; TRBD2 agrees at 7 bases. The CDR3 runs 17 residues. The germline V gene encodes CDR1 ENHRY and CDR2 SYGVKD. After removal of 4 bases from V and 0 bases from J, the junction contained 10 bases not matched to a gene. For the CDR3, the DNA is TGTGCCATCAGTGCTGACCCCGGGGGGAGGAGCACAGATACGCAGTATTTT. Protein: CAISADPGGRSTDTQYF.

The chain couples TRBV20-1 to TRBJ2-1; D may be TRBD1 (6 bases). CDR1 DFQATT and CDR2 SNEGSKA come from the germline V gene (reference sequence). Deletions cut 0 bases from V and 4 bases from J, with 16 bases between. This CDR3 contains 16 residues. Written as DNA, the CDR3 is TGCAGTGCTAGAGATCAGACAGGCCTTGATTACAATGAGCAGTTCTTC. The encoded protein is CSARDQTGLDYNEQFF.

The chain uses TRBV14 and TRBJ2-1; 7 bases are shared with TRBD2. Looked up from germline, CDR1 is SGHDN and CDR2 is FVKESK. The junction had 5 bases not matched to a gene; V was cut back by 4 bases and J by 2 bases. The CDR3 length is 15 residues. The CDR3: CASSPGGGTYNEQFF. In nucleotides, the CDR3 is TGTGCCAGCAGCCCGGGGGGAGGTACCTACAATGAGCAGTTCTTC.

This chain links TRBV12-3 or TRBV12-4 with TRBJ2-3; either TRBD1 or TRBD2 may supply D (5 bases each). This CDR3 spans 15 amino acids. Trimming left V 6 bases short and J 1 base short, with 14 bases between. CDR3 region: CASSPSRVGTDTQYF. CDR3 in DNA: TGTGCCAGCAGCCCTAGCAGGGTGGGCACAGATACGCAGTATTTT.

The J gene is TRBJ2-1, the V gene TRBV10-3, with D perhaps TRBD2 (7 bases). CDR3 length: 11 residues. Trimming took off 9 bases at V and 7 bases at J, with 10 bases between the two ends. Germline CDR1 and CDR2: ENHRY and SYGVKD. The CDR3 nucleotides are TGTGCCATACAGGGAGGGAATGAGCAGTTCTTC. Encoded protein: CAIQGGNEQFF.

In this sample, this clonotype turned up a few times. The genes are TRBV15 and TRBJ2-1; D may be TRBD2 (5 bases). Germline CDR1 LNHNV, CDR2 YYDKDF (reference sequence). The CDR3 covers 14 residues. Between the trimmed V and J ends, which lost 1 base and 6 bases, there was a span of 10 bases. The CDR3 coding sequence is TGTGCCACCAGCAGAGTCGGGAAGGGCAATGAGCAGTTCTTC. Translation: CATSRVGKGNEQFF.

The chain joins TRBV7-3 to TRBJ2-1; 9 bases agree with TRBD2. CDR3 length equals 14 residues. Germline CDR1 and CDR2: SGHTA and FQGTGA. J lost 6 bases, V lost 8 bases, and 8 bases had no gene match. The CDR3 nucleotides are TGTGCCAGCGGTTCGGGACTAGCTTCCAATGAGCAGTTCTTC. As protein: CASGSGLASNEQFF. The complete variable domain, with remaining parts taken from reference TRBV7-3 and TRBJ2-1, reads GAGVSQTPSNKVTEKGKYVELRCDPISGHTALYWYRQSLGQGPEFLIYFQGTGAADDSGLPNDRFFAVRPEGSVSTLKIQRTERGDSAVYLCASGSGLASNEQFFGPGTRLTVL.

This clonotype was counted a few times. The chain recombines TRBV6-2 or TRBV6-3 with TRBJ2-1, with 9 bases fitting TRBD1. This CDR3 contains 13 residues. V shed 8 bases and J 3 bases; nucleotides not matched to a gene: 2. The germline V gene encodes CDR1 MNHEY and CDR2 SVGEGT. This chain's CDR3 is CASGTGNYNEQFF. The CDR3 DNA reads TGTGCCAGCGGGACAGGGAACTACAATGAGCAGTTCTTC.

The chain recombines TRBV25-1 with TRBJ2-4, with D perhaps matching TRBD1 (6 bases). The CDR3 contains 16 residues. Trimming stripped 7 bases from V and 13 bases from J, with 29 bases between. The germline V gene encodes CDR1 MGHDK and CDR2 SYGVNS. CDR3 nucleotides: TGTGCCAGCACCGGACTGGTGCAGGGGACATCCTGGGGGCAGTACTTC. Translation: CASTGLVQGTSWGQYF.

CDR3 coding DNA: TGCGCCAGCAGCTTGCGACTCGGCGCCTACGAGCAGTACTTC. Protein sequence: CASSLRLGAYEQYF. The rearrangement links TRBV5-1 to TRBJ2-7, with D hard to call. The CDR3 runs 14 residues. Germline V gene data show CDR1 as SGHRS and CDR2 as YFSETQ. With 1 base removed from V and 2 bases from J, the gap between germline ends came to 10 bases. The full variable domain, rest sourced from reference TRBV5-1 and TRBJ2-7, is KAGVTQTPRYLIKTRGQQVTLSCSPISGHRSVSWYQQTPGQGLQFLFEYFSETQRNKGNFPGRFSGRQFSNSRSEMNVSTLELGDSALYLCASSLRLGAYEQYFGPGTRLTVT.